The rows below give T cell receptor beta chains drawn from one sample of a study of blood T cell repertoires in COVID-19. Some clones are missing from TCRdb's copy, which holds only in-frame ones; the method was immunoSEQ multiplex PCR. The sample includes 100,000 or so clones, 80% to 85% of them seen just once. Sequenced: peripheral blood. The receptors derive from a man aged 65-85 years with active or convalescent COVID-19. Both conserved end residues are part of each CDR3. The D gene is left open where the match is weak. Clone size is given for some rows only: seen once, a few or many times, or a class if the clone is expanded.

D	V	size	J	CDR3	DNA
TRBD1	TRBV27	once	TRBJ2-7	CASSPRQGARYEQYF	TGTGCCAGCAGTCCCAGACAGGGGGCAAGGTACGAGCAGTACTTC
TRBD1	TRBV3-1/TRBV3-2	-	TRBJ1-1	CASSHRRDRGLNTEAFF	TGTGCCAGCAGCCATCGCCGGGACAGGGGACTGAACACTGAAGCTTTCTTT
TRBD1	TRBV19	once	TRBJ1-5	CASSRGTGGVQPQHF	TGTGCCAGTAGTCGGGGGACAGGGGGCGTTCAGCCCCAGCATTTT
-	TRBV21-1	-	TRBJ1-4	CASSKKQGALEATNEKLFF	TGTGCCAGCAGCAAAAAACAGGGGGCTTTAGAAGCAACTAATGAAAAACTGTTTTTT
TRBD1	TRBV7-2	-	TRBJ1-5	CASSLGGQGVNQPQHF	TGTGCCAGCAGCTTGGGTGGACAGGGAGTAAATCAGCCCCAGCATTTT
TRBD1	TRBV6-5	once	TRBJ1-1	CASRLGQANTEAFF	TGTGCCAGCAGACTTGGACAGGCGAACACTGAAGCTTTCTTT
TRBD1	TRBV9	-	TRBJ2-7	CASSVGYRGLYEQYF	TGTGCCAGCAGCGTAGGGTACAGGGGGCTGTACGAGCAGTACTTC
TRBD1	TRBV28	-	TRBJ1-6	CASSPGQGNSPLHF	TGTGCCAGCAGTCCAGGACAGGGGAATTCACCCCTCCACTTT
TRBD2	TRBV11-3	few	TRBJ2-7	CASSITTGGEQYF	TGTGCCAGCAGCATAACGACGGGGGGCGAGCAGTACTTC
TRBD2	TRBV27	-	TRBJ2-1	CASSSTSGGLYNEQFF	TGTGCCAGCAGTTCCACTAGCGGGGGGTTATACAATGAGCAGTTCTTC
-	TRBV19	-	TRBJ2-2	CASKGVLDTGELFF	TGTGCCAGTAAGGGGGTTTTGGACACCGGGGAGCTGTTTTTT
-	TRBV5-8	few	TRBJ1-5	CASSLGFGGARPQHF	TGTGCCAGCAGCTTGGGATTCGGGGGGGCGAGGCCCCAGCATTTT
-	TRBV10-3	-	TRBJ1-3	CAISDVRLGNTIYF	TGTGCCATCAGTGACGTTCGACTTGGAAACACCATATATTTT
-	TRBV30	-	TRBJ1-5	CAWSVKSPQGPQHF	TGTGCCTGGAGTGTAAAGTCACCTCAGGGGCCCCAGCATTTT
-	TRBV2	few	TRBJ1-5	CASSLPGFSKPQHF	TGTGCCAGCAGTCTACCCGGTTTTAGCAAGCCCCAGCATTTT
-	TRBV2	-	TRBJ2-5	CASSPTGFQETQYF	TGTGCCAGCAGCCCTACAGGCTTCCAAGAGACCCAGTACTTC
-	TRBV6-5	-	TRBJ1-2	CASTRANYGYTF	TGTGCCAGCACCCGAGCTAACTATGGCTACACCTTC
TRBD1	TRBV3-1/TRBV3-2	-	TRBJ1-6	CASSRLQGGGDNSPLHF	TGTGCCAGCAGCCGCTTACAGGGGGGGGGCGATAATTCACCCCTCCACTTT
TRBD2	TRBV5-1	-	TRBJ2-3	CASSLDPGLAGLIFTDTQYF	TGCGCCAGCAGCTTAGACCCGGGACTAGCGGGGCTAATTTTCACAGATACGCAGTATTTT
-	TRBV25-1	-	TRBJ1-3	CASSEFGSRNTIYF	TGTGCCAGCAGTGAATTTGGCAGTCGAAACACCATATATTTT
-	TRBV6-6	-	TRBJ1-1	CASSYSRQTNTEAFF	TGTGCCAGCAGTTACTCGAGACAGACGAACACTGAAGCTTTCTTT
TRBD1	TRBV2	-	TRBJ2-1	CASRDTGQGVDSYNEQFF	TGTGCCAGCAGAGACACGGGACAGGGAGTCGATTCCTACAATGAGCAGTTCTTC
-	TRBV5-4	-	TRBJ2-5	CASSLRSVAVETQYF	TGTGCCAGCAGCTTGAGATCTGTGGCCGTCGAGACCCAGTACTTC
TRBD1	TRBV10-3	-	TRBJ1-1	CAIVGQGGTEAFF	TGTGCCATCGTCGGACAGGGGGGGACTGAAGCTTTCTTT
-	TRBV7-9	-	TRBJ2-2	CASSRPTGSATGELFF	TGTGCCAGCAGCCGACCAACAGGGTCTGCGACCGGGGAGCTGTTTTTT
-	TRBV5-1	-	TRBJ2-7	CASSFDSVPGEQYF	TGCGCCAGCAGCTTTGACAGCGTGCCGGGCGAGCAGTACTTC